A selection of T cell receptor beta chains follows, all from one sample in a study of Graves' ophthalmopathy and Graves' hyperthyroidism. Using its own MiXCR run on the multiplex PCR reads, TCRdb lists one record per CDR3 protein. The sample comprises 650,000 to 900,000 distinct CDR3 sequences, 40% of which are singletons, and roughly 45% rests with the top ten. The sample was peripheral blood. The receptors shown here come from an adult man with Graves' ophthalmopathy. Both conserved end residues are part of each CDR3. D genes are given only for firm matches. The listing skips clone size in some rows; elsewhere it reads once, few, many or a size class.

v_gene: TRBV2; abundance: many; j_gene: TRBJ1-2; d_gene: .; CDR3nt: TGTGCCAGCAGTGTTGACAGCTACTATGGCTACACCTTC; CDR3aa: CASSVDSYYGYTF
v_gene: TRBV15; abundance: .; j_gene: TRBJ1-2; d_gene: .; CDR3nt: TGTGCCACCAGCAGAGGGCACAGTAACTATGGCTACACCTTC; CDR3aa: CATSRGHSNYGYTF
v_gene: TRBV7-9; abundance: .; j_gene: TRBJ2-6; d_gene: TRBD1; CDR3nt: TGTGCCAGCAGCTCGACAGGGGTCAACGTCCTGACTTTC; CDR3aa: CASSSTGVNVLTF
v_gene: TRBV2; abundance: .; j_gene: TRBJ2-7; d_gene: .; CDR3nt: TGTGCCAGCAGTTACTCCCCCCAGGGCGCCTTGGACGAGCAGTACTTC; CDR3aa: CASSYSPQGALDEQYF
v_gene: TRBV14; abundance: many; j_gene: TRBJ1-6; d_gene: .; CDR3nt: TGTGCCAGCAGCCAAGATGGGAGGGGTTCACCCCTCCACTTT; CDR3aa: CASSQDGRGSPLHF
v_gene: TRBV11-2; abundance: .; j_gene: TRBJ1-2; d_gene: .; CDR3nt: TGTGCCAGCAGCCCCCAAGCCCAAGAAGTTGACACCTTC; CDR3aa: CASSPQAQEVDTF
v_gene: TRBV7-8; abundance: many; j_gene: TRBJ1-1; d_gene: .; CDR3nt: TGTGCCAGCAGCTTAGAGGGCAGATCTGAAGCTTTCTTT; CDR3aa: CASSLEGRSEAFF
v_gene: TRBV7-9; abundance: .; j_gene: TRBJ2-5; d_gene: .; CDR3nt: TGTGCCAGCAGCTTACACGGGGCTTTGGGGGAGACCCAGTACTTC; CDR3aa: CASSLHGALGETQYF
v_gene: TRBV24-1; abundance: .; j_gene: TRBJ1-5; d_gene: TRBD1; CDR3nt: TGTGCCACCAGTGACCCAGGGACAGGGGTTTCGGGCAATCAGCCCCAGCATTTT; CDR3aa: CATSDPGTGVSGNQPQHF
v_gene: TRBV20-1; abundance: many; j_gene: TRBJ1-1; d_gene: .; CDR3nt: TGCAGTGCGACCTACCGACAGACCATGAACACTGAAGCTTTCTTT; CDR3aa: CSATYRQTMNTEAFF
v_gene: TRBV19; abundance: .; j_gene: TRBJ1-1; d_gene: .; CDR3nt: TGTGCCAGTAGACCCGGGGTTCAAAAGGGCAACACTGAAGCTTTCTTT; CDR3aa: CASRPGVQKGNTEAFF
v_gene: TRBV29-1; abundance: .; j_gene: TRBJ1-6; d_gene: TRBD1; CDR3nt: TGCAGCGTTCTGGCGACAGGGGGTAACAATTCACCCCTCCACTTT; CDR3aa: CSVLATGGNNSPLHF
v_gene: TRBV2; abundance: .; j_gene: TRBJ1-1; d_gene: TRBD1; CDR3nt: TGTGCCAGCGGGACGGGGACAGGTTACACTGAAGCTTTCTTT; CDR3aa: CASGTGTGYTEAFF
v_gene: TRBV2; abundance: few; j_gene: TRBJ2-7; d_gene: TRBD1; CDR3nt: TGTGCCAGCTCAAGGGACAGGGTCAACGAGCAGTACTTC; CDR3aa: CASSRDRVNEQYF
v_gene: TRBV11-2; abundance: .; j_gene: TRBJ2-5; d_gene: .; CDR3nt: TGTGCCAGCAGCTTAGCAGCGGGCCCCGGGGGAGAGACCCAGTACTTC; CDR3aa: CASSLAAGPGGETQYF
v_gene: TRBV27; abundance: .; j_gene: TRBJ1-3; d_gene: .; CDR3nt: TGTGCCAGCAGTCCGGGCCCTAACTCTGGAAACACCATATATTTT; CDR3aa: CASSPGPNSGNTIYF
v_gene: TRBV29-1; abundance: .; j_gene: TRBJ2-7; d_gene: .; CDR3nt: TGCAGCGTTGAATGGCCAGGGAGGCGCGAGCAGTACTTC; CDR3aa: CSVEWPGRREQYF
v_gene: TRBV20-1; abundance: once; j_gene: TRBJ2-7; d_gene: TRBD1; CDR3nt: TGCAGTTCCACGGACAGGGGCTACGAGCAGTACTTC; CDR3aa: CSSTDRGYEQYF
v_gene: TRBV15; abundance: many; j_gene: TRBJ2-7; d_gene: .; CDR3nt: TGTGCCACCAGCAGCCCCTCGGACGGGGACTACGAGCAGTACTTC; CDR3aa: CATSSPSDGDYEQYF
v_gene: TRBV9; abundance: many; j_gene: TRBJ2-2; d_gene: .; CDR3nt: TGTGCCAGCAGCGTCGCAGGGGTTCCGACCGGGGAGCTGTTTTTT; CDR3aa: CASSVAGVPTGELFF
v_gene: TRBV19; abundance: .; j_gene: TRBJ2-3; d_gene: .; CDR3nt: TGTGCCAGTAGTATAATGCTTACCACAGATACGCAGTATTTT; CDR3aa: CASSIMLTTDTQYF
v_gene: TRBV12-3/TRBV12-4; abundance: .; j_gene: TRBJ1-1; d_gene: .; CDR3nt: TGTGCCAGCACAATACAGACCAAGGTCCACACTGAAGCTTTCTTT; CDR3aa: CASTIQTKVHTEAFF
v_gene: TRBV24-1; abundance: once; j_gene: TRBJ1-5; d_gene: TRBD1; CDR3nt: TGTGCCACCAGTGACCCAGGGACAGGATCCCCGCCCCAGCATTTT; CDR3aa: CATSDPGTGSPPQHF
v_gene: TRBV24-1; abundance: few; j_gene: TRBJ2-5; d_gene: .; CDR3nt: TGTGCCACCAGTGCCCGTGAGTCGTTCCGGGACACCCTCCGGGGGACCCAGTACTTC; CDR3aa: CATSARESFRDTLRGTQYF
v_gene: TRBV20-1; abundance: .; j_gene: TRBJ2-3; d_gene: TRBD2; CDR3nt: TGCAGTGCTGTAGCGGGAGGAGATCCAGATACGCAGTATTTT; CDR3aa: CSAVAGGDPDTQYF
v_gene: TRBV25-1; abundance: many; j_gene: TRBJ1-1; d_gene: .; CDR3nt: TGTGCCAGCACCGCCCCCTACGGGATGAACACTGAAGCTTTCTTT; CDR3aa: CASTAPYGMNTEAFF
v_gene: TRBV29-1; abundance: .; j_gene: TRBJ2-7; d_gene: .; CDR3nt: TGCAGCTTACGGACAGACGCCTCCTACGAGCAGTACTTC; CDR3aa: CSLRTDASYEQYF
v_gene: TRBV9; abundance: .; j_gene: TRBJ2-7; d_gene: .; CDR3nt: TGTGCCAGCAGCCCGCACCCGATAACAGGGACCCACCCCTACGAGCAGTACTTC; CDR3aa: CASSPHPITGTHPYEQYF
v_gene: TRBV11-3; abundance: .; j_gene: TRBJ1-2; d_gene: TRBD1; CDR3nt: TGTGCCAGCAGCTACCACCGGGGGACAGCCTATGGCTACACCTTC; CDR3aa: CASSYHRGTAYGYTF
v_gene: TRBV12-3/TRBV12-4; abundance: .; j_gene: TRBJ1-2; d_gene: .; CDR3nt: TGTGCCAGCAGTTCCCCGGGGGGGGCTTATGGCTACACCTTC; CDR3aa: CASSSPGGAYGYTF
v_gene: TRBV15; abundance: once; j_gene: TRBJ1-5; d_gene: .; CDR3nt: TGTGCCACCAGAACAGGCGGCGGGGAGACCCAGCATTTT; CDR3aa: CATRTGGGETQHF
v_gene: TRBV10-2; abundance: many; j_gene: TRBJ1-1; d_gene: TRBD1; CDR3nt: TGCGCCAGCATCTTACAGGGGGGGGGTACTGAAGCTTTCTTT; CDR3aa: CASILQGGGTEAFF
v_gene: TRBV9; abundance: many; j_gene: TRBJ1-1; d_gene: .; CDR3nt: TGTGCCAGCAGTGTCGGGATGAACACTGAAGCTTTCTTT; CDR3aa: CASSVGMNTEAFF
v_gene: TRBV12-3/TRBV12-4; abundance: many; j_gene: TRBJ1-6; d_gene: .; CDR3nt: TGTGCCAGCAGCCTCACACTGGTGAATTCACCCCTCCACTTT; CDR3aa: CASSLTLVNSPLHF
v_gene: TRBV15; abundance: many; j_gene: TRBJ1-5; d_gene: .; CDR3nt: TGTGCCACCAGCCGCCCAGGGTTTCAGCCCCAGCATTTT; CDR3aa: CATSRPGFQPQHF
v_gene: TRBV20-1; abundance: .; j_gene: TRBJ2-7; d_gene: .; CDR3nt: TGCAGTGCTAGAAAGGTGGAGCAGTACTTC; CDR3aa: CSARKVEQYF
v_gene: TRBV7-8; abundance: few; j_gene: TRBJ1-2; d_gene: .; CDR3nt: TGTGCCAGCAGCTTACCAGGAATGACCTATGGCTACACCTTC; CDR3aa: CASSLPGMTYGYTF
v_gene: TRBV25-1; abundance: .; j_gene: TRBJ1-2; d_gene: .; CDR3nt: TGTGCCAGCAGTGATCGGGGTAAAAACTATGGCTACACCTTC; CDR3aa: CASSDRGKNYGYTF
v_gene: TRBV25-1; abundance: .; j_gene: TRBJ2-2; d_gene: TRBD1; CDR3nt: TGTGCCAGCAGGGGACAGGCACCGACGAACACCGGGGAGCTGTTTTTT; CDR3aa: CASRGQAPTNTGELFF
v_gene: TRBV2; abundance: many; j_gene: TRBJ1-6; d_gene: .; CDR3nt: TGTGCCAGCAGTGACGACAGCCCGAGCTCCTATAATTCACCCCTCCACTTT; CDR3aa: CASSDDSPSSYNSPLHF
v_gene: TRBV10-3; abundance: few; j_gene: TRBJ2-3; d_gene: TRBD1; CDR3nt: TGTGCCATCAGTGAAGACAGGGTGGGGACAGATACGCAGTATTTT; CDR3aa: CAISEDRVGTDTQYF
v_gene: TRBV7-9; abundance: .; j_gene: TRBJ1-2; d_gene: .; CDR3nt: TGTGCCAGCAGCGTCGGGACTGTGGTTAACTTGCACTATGGCTACACCTTC; CDR3aa: CASSVGTVVNLHYGYTF
v_gene: TRBV20-1; abundance: .; j_gene: TRBJ2-7; d_gene: .; CDR3nt: TGCAGTGCTACAGGACAGAGCTACGAGCAGTACTTC; CDR3aa: CSATGQSYEQYF
v_gene: TRBV11-2; abundance: once; j_gene: TRBJ2-7; d_gene: .; CDR3nt: TGTGCCAGCAGCTCTCGACCCGGCTCCCAAGCGGAGCAGTACTTC; CDR3aa: CASSSRPGSQAEQYF
v_gene: TRBV10-3; abundance: .; j_gene: TRBJ2-7; d_gene: .; CDR3nt: TGTGCCAGCAGTAGGGACGGACTCTCCTACGAGCAGTACTTC; CDR3aa: CASSRDGLSYEQYF
v_gene: TRBV12-3/TRBV12-4; abundance: .; j_gene: TRBJ1-4; d_gene: .; CDR3nt: TGTGCCAGCAGTTCTTCCGGACAGCCTAATGAAAAACTGTTTTTT; CDR3aa: CASSSSGQPNEKLFF
v_gene: TRBV10-3; abundance: few; j_gene: TRBJ2-5; d_gene: TRBD2; CDR3nt: TGTGCCAGCAGTTACTCAATGACTAGCCGGGAGACCCAGTACTTC; CDR3aa: CASSYSMTSRETQYF
v_gene: TRBV7-8; abundance: .; j_gene: TRBJ2-7; d_gene: TRBD2; CDR3nt: TGTGCCAGCAGCTTAGTGAGCGGGGGGTTCGAATCGGGGTACGAGCAGTACTTC; CDR3aa: CASSLVSGGFESGYEQYF
v_gene: TRBV29-1; abundance: .; j_gene: TRBJ2-1; d_gene: TRBD2; CDR3nt: TGCAGCGTGGATGGACTAGCGGGACTCTCCTACAATGAGCAGTTCTTC; CDR3aa: CSVDGLAGLSYNEQFF
v_gene: TRBV11-2; abundance: .; j_gene: TRBJ2-7; d_gene: .; CDR3nt: TGTGCCAGCAGCTTACGCAGGGCCACCTACGAGCAGTACTTC; CDR3aa: CASSLRRATYEQYF
v_gene: TRBV5-6; abundance: few; j_gene: TRBJ1-2; d_gene: TRBD1; CDR3nt: TGTGCCAGCAGCTATGACAGGGTTTACCACTCCTATGGCTACACCTTC; CDR3aa: CASSYDRVYHSYGYTF
v_gene: TRBV5-4; abundance: few; j_gene: TRBJ2-7; d_gene: .; CDR3nt: TGTGCCAGCAGCTTGAATGTGGACTACGAGCAGTACTTC; CDR3aa: CASSLNVDYEQYF
v_gene: TRBV29-1; abundance: many; j_gene: TRBJ1-3; d_gene: .; CDR3nt: TGCAGCGTTGAATTTTTCCAGTCCAACACCATATATTTT; CDR3aa: CSVEFFQSNTIYF